The T cell receptor beta chain under discussion was sequenced for a study of human T cells and chemical hapten exposure. Study-level information: Alopecia areata, totalis or universalis affected patients who were mostly female. Notes on the study in general: Donors were affected by alopecia, so their immune reaction might vary from that of healthy individuals. Versus controls, significantly more large CDR3 similarity clusters arose from expanded TCRs. Those TCRs sitting above 1 in 1000 frequency stayed the same with DPC sensitization.

Germline assignment: CDR1 SGDLS and CDR2 YYNGEE. The V and J ends lost 0 bases and 4 bases, in that order; junction bases with no gene match: 4. The CDR3 loop spans 16 amino acids. TCRdb itself ran the RACE reads through MiXCR, one entry per CDR3 protein. The sample has approximately 320,000 distinct CDR3 sequences; about 5% are singletons. Time point of the sample: pre-sensitization, week 0. Indicated treatment: therapeutic diphenylcyclopropenone sensitization with weekly scalp DPC. A remark on this clonotype: Its specificity is not known.

The source material was whole blood, sampled in connection with sensitization to the hapten diphenylcyclopropenone (DPC). This receptor was taken from a woman aged 18-29 years with alopecia areata. Some clones in this sample may be carry-over from other donors' samples. The chain carries TRBV9 and TRBJ2-1, with TRBD2 matching 10 bases. CDR3 bases: TGTGCCAGCAGCGTAGTGCCTAGCGGGGGATACAATGAGCAGTTCTTC. This sequence encodes CASSVVPSGGYNEQFF.